These T cell receptor beta chains were read from a single sample in a study of immune evolution from preneoplasia to lung adenocarcinoma. TCRdb's table, derived via immunoSEQ multiplex PCR, lists solely in-frame clones and lacks some. This sample has some 10,000 clones; roughly 83% occur once, and the top ten carry roughly 9%. What was sequenced was FFPE minimally invasive lung adenocarcinoma tissue. Receptor source: a donor of 70 years or more with lung adenocarcinoma. Each CDR3 is given with its conserved first and last residue. The D gene is left open where the match is weak. Size is omitted from some rows. Given values are once, few, many or a class for expanded clones.

V	D	J	size	DNA	CDR3
TRBV4-2	-	TRBJ2-2	few	TGTGCCAGCAGCCAAAAAAGAAACACCGGGGAGCTGTTTTTT	CASSQKRNTGELFF
TRBV4-2	TRBD2	TRBJ2-1	-	TGTGCCAGCAGCCAAGAGTTGCGGGAGAGGGTCTACAATGAGCAGTTCTTC	CASSQELRERVYNEQFF
TRBV4-1	TRBD2	TRBJ2-7	once	TGCGCCAGCAGCCCTGGGACTGCGGGGGGGGAGCAGTACTTC	CASSPGTAGGEQYF
TRBV18	-	TRBJ1-1	-	TGTGCCAGCTCACCACAGTCGTCCAACACTGAAGCTTTCTTT	CASSPQSSNTEAFF
TRBV6-6	-	TRBJ2-2	-	TGTGCCAGCAGTTCCCTGGACAGCGGGGAGCTGTTTTTT	CASSSLDSGELFF
TRBV6-5	TRBD1	TRBJ2-7	-	TGTGCCAGCAGTCGACAGGGGGCTCGCGAGCAGTACTTC	CASSRQGAREQYF
TRBV6-1	-	TRBJ1-5	-	TGTGCCAGCAGTGAACTCAGGGGAGGTCAGCCCCAGCATTTT	CASSELRGGQPQHF
TRBV28	TRBD1	TRBJ2-7	-	TGTGCCAGCAGTTTATCGACAGGGTTAAGGTACGAGCAGTACTTC	CASSLSTGLRYEQYF
TRBV2	TRBD2	TRBJ2-5	-	TGTGCCAGCAGCCACGGGCTAGCGGGAGAAGGCGAGACCCAGTACTTC	CASSHGLAGEGETQYF
TRBV6-6	-	TRBJ1-1	-	TGTGCCAGCAGTCGGAGTCAGGGAAACACTGAAGCTTTCTTT	CASSRSQGNTEAFF